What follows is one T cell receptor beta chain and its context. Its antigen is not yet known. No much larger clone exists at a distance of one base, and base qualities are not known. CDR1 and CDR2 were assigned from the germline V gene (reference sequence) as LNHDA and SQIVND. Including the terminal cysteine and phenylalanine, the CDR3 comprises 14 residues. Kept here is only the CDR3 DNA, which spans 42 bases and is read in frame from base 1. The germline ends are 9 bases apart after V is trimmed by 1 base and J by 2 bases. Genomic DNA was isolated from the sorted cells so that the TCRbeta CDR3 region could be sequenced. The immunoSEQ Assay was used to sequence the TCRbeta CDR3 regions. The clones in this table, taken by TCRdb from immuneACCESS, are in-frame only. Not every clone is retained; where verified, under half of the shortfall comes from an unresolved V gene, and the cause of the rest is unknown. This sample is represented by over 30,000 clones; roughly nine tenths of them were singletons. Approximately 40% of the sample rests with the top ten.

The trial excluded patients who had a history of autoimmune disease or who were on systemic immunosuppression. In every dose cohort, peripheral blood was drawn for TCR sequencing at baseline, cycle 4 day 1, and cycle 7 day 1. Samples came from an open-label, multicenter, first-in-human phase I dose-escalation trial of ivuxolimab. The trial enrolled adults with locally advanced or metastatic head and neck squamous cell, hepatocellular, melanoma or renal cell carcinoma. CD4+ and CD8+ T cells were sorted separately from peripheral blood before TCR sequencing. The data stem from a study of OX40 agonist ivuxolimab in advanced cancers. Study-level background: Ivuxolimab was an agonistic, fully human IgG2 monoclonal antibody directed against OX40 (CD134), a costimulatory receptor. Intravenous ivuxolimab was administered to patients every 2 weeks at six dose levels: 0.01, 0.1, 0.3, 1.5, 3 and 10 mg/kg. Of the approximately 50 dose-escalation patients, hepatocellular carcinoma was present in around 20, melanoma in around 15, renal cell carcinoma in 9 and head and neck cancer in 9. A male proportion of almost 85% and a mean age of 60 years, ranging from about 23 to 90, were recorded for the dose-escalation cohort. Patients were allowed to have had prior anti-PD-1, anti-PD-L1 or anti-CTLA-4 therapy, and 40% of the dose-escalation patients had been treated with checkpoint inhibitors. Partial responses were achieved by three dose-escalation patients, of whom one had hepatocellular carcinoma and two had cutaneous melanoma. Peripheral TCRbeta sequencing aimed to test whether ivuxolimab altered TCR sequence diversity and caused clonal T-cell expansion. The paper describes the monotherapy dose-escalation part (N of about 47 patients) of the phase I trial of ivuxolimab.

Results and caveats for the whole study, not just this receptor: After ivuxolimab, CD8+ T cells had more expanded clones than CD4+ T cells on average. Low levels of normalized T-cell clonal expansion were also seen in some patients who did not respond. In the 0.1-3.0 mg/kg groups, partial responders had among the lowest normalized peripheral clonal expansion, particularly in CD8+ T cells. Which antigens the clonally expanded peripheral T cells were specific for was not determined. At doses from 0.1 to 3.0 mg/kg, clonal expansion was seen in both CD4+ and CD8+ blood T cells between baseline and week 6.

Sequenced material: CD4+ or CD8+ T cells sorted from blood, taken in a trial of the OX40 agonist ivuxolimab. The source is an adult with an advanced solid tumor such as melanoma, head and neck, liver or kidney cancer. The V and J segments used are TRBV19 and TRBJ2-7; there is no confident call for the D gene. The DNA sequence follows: TGTGCCAGTAGTATAGGACCAGTAGCCTACGAGCAGTACTTC. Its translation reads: CASSIGPVAYEQYF.